A selection of T cell receptor beta chains follows, all from one sample in a study of blood T cell repertoires in COVID-19. Produced via immunoSEQ multiplex PCR; TCRdb's table is partial and in-frame only. The sample lists about 100,000 clones; around 82% were seen once. Sample: peripheral blood. All receptors come from a man aged 45 to 65 who had recovered from COVID-19. The CDR3 runs from the conserved cysteine through the conserved F or W. A D gene is named only where the DNA matches it firmly. Clone size is stated in some rows and not others, as once, few, many or a class when expanded.

d_gene	v_gene	j_gene	abundance	CDR3aa	CDR3nt
NA	TRBV5-6	TRBJ2-6	NA	CASSPQYSGANVLTF	TGTGCCAGCAGCCCCCAGTACTCTGGGGCCAACGTCCTGACTTTC
NA	TRBV5-6	TRBJ2-7	NA	CASSLGGDFLDEQYF	TGTGCCAGCAGTTTAGGCGGGGATTTCCTTGACGAGCAGTACTTC
NA	TRBV24-1	TRBJ2-7	NA	CATSDSGGKNEQYF	TGTGCCACCAGTGATTCGGGGGGCAAGAACGAGCAGTACTTC
NA	TRBV5-4	TRBJ2-5	NA	CASSTGEETQYF	TGTGCCAGCAGCACAGGAGAGGAGACCCAGTACTTC
NA	TRBV5-1	TRBJ1-5	NA	CASSLDAGSNQPQHF	TGCGCCAGCAGCTTGGATGCGGGTAGCAATCAGCCCCAGCATTTT
NA	TRBV3-1/TRBV3-2	TRBJ1-1	NA	CASSQVEEAFF	TGTGCCAGCAGCCAAGTGGAGGAAGCTTTCTTT
NA	TRBV14	TRBJ1-2	NA	CASSHQSGLYGYTF	TGTGCCAGCAGCCACCAATCAGGGCTCTATGGCTACACCTTC
NA	TRBV6-2/TRBV6-3	TRBJ2-4	NA	CASSHPGHPAGKNIQYF	TGTGCCAGCAGCCACCCCGGTCATCCGGCGGGCAAAAACATTCAGTACTTC
NA	TRBV28	TRBJ1-5	NA	CASSLPGTDYQPQHF	TGTGCCAGCAGTTTACCAGGGACTGATTATCAGCCCCAGCATTTT
NA	TRBV28	TRBJ2-7	NA	CASSFSRVGEQYF	TGTGCCAGCAGTTTTTCCAGGGTTGGCGAGCAGTACTTC
NA	TRBV2	TRBJ2-2	NA	CASSVSVNTGELFF	TGTGCCAGCAGTGTATCCGTGAACACCGGGGAGCTGTTTTTT
TRBD1	TRBV7-8	TRBJ2-7	NA	CASSLRQGDRYEQYF	TGTGCCAGCAGCTTACGACAGGGGGATCGTTACGAGCAGTACTTC
NA	TRBV6-4	TRBJ2-3	medium-sized	CASSRAGGTDTQYF	TGTGCCAGCAGTCGGGCAGGGGGCACAGATACGCAGTATTTT
TRBD2	TRBV28	TRBJ2-3	NA	CASDLAGDTDTQYF	TGTGCCAGCGACTTAGCGGGAGACACAGATACGCAGTATTTT
NA	TRBV5-1	TRBJ1-3	NA	CASSLAQGSGNTIYF	TGCGCCAGCAGCTTGGCCCAGGGCTCTGGAAACACCATATATTTT
NA	TRBV10-3	TRBJ2-7	NA	CAISESLGRYEQYF	TGTGCCATCAGTGAGTCTTTAGGGAGGTACGAGCAGTACTTC
NA	TRBV3-1/TRBV3-2	TRBJ2-7	NA	CASSQSNSYEQYF	TGTGCCAGCAGCCAATCTAACTCCTACGAGCAGTACTTC
NA	TRBV2	TRBJ1-2	NA	CASSARGYSLYGYTF	TGTGCCAGCAGTGCTCGGGGGTACTCGTTGTATGGCTACACCTTC
NA	TRBV5-4	TRBJ1-2	NA	CASSLEVGRDYYGYTF	TGTGCCAGCAGCTTGGAAGTCGGCAGGGACTACTATGGCTACACCTTC
TRBD1	TRBV30	TRBJ1-2	once	CAWSQDRIWGGYTF	TGTGCCTGGAGTCAGGACAGGATATGGGGTGGCTACACCTTC
TRBD2	TRBV4-2	TRBJ2-2	NA	CASSQDGGLAVLNTGELFF	TGTGCCAGCAGCCAAGATGGGGGACTAGCGGTCCTTAACACCGGGGAGCTGTTTTTT
TRBD2	TRBV5-1	TRBJ2-3	NA	CASSSGGKTDTQYF	TGCGCCAGCAGCTCCGGGGGGAAGACAGATACGCAGTATTTT
TRBD2	TRBV6-2/TRBV6-3	TRBJ2-3	many	CASSYSLAGGGGDTQYF	TGTGCCAGCAGTTACTCACTAGCGGGAGGCGGAGGAGATACGCAGTATTTT
NA	TRBV11-2	TRBJ1-3	NA	CASSFPGTGNTIYF	TGTGCCAGCAGCTTTCCAGGGACTGGAAACACCATATATTTT
TRBD1	TRBV5-5	TRBJ2-3	NA	CASSWGQGSTDTQYF	TGTGCCAGCAGCTGGGGACAGGGTAGCACAGATACGCAGTATTTT
NA	TRBV19	TRBJ1-6	NA	CASRFLGNSPLHF	TGTGCCAGTAGATTCCTCGGTAATTCACCCCTCCACTTT
NA	TRBV28	TRBJ2-2	NA	CASSLRTVIAGELFF	TGTGCCAGCAGTCTCCGGACTGTTATTGCCGGGGAGCTGTTTTTT
TRBD1	TRBV6-2/TRBV6-3	TRBJ2-5	NA	CASSYLLIQGARGETQYF	TGTGCCAGCAGTTACTTATTAATTCAGGGGGCGCGGGGAGAGACCCAGTACTTC
NA	TRBV7-3	TRBJ2-5	NA	CASSFWPGETQYF	TGTGCCAGCAGCTTCTGGCCTGGAGAGACCCAGTACTTC
TRBD2	TRBV28	TRBJ2-3	NA	CASGELAGGSNTQYF	TGTGCCAGCGGAGAACTAGCGGGAGGGTCAAATACGCAGTATTTT
NA	TRBV12-3/TRBV12-4	TRBJ1-5	NA	CASSDMYQPQHF	TGTGCCAGCAGTGACATGTATCAGCCCCAGCATTTT
NA	TRBV9	TRBJ1-6	NA	CASSVAGQGKPLHF	TGTGCCAGCAGCGTAGCTGGGCAGGGCAAACCCCTCCACTTT
NA	TRBV28	TRBJ1-5	NA	CASAPAGYNQPQHF	TGTGCCAGCGCCCCGGCAGGGTACAATCAGCCCCAGCATTTT
NA	TRBV10-3	TRBJ2-2	few	CAISVNRAVTGELFF	TGTGCCATCAGTGTAAACAGGGCGGTCACCGGGGAGCTGTTTTTT
TRBD2	TRBV2	TRBJ2-2	NA	CASSSTSVRGELFF	TGTGCCAGCAGTTCGACTAGCGTGCGCGGGGAGCTGTTTTTT
NA	TRBV6-5	TRBJ2-7	NA	CASSLGPGAYEQYF	TGTGCCAGCAGTTTGGGGCCAGGGGCCTACGAGCAGTACTTC
TRBD1	TRBV18	TRBJ1-3	once	CASSPPSQGGSSGNTIYF	TGTGCCAGCTCACCACCGTCACAGGGGGGGAGCTCTGGAAACACCATATATTTT
NA	TRBV6-1	TRBJ2-7	NA	CASSEGTLYEQYF	TGTGCCAGCAGTGAAGGGACACTGTACGAGCAGTACTTC
TRBD1	TRBV18	TRBJ1-2	NA	CASSPPTIQGQRGYTF	TGTGCCAGCTCGCCCCCTACCATACAGGGGCAGCGTGGCTACACCTTC
TRBD1	TRBV3-1/TRBV3-2	TRBJ1-2	NA	CAVAPDRATPYGYTF	TGTGCCGTAGCTCCGGACAGGGCGACCCCCTATGGCTACACCTTC
TRBD2	TRBV12-5	TRBJ2-7	few	CASGPGGGSYEQYF	TGTGCTAGTGGCCCCGGGGGGGGCTCCTACGAGCAGTACTTC
TRBD1	TRBV7-3	TRBJ1-1	NA	CASRQGRNTEAFF	TGTGCCAGCAGACAGGGGCGGAACACTGAAGCTTTCTTT
TRBD2	TRBV28	TRBJ2-3	NA	CASSPSGASGRLDTQYF	TGTGCCAGCAGTCCAAGTGGGGCTAGCGGGAGGTTAGATACGCAGTATTTT
NA	TRBV7-8	TRBJ2-6	NA	CASSLQTGANVLTF	TGTGCCAGCAGCTTACAAACTGGGGCCAACGTCCTGACTTTC
NA	TRBV28	TRBJ1-1	many	CASSSPGQTKGVVEAFF	TGTGCCAGCAGCTCCCCCGGACAGACCAAGGGTGTTGTTGAAGCTTTCTTT
NA	TRBV30	TRBJ2-7	NA	CAWSVQRGYEQYF	TGTGCCTGGAGTGTTCAACGGGGTTACGAGCAGTACTTC
TRBD1	TRBV5-1	TRBJ1-2	NA	CASSLLTGGSYGYTF	TGCGCCAGCAGCTTGCTGACAGGGGGCAGCTATGGCTACACCTTC
NA	TRBV4-2	TRBJ2-5	NA	CASSQAGTETQYF	TGTGCCAGCAGCCAAGCCGGTACAGAGACCCAGTACTTC
NA	TRBV9	TRBJ1-1	once	CASSPQGPLNTEAFF	TGTGCCAGCAGCCCGCAGGGCCCGCTCAACACTGAAGCTTTCTTT
TRBD2	TRBV3-1/TRBV3-2	TRBJ2-2	medium-sized	CASSQGLAGAGELFF	TGTGCCAGCAGCCAAGGACTAGCGGGAGCCGGGGAGCTGTTTTTT
TRBD1	TRBV18	TRBJ1-1	NA	CASSPTQGLNTEAFF	TGTGCCAGCTCACCAACACAGGGGTTGAACACTGAAGCTTTCTTT
NA	TRBV5-6	TRBJ1-5	NA	CASSWTGGQPQHF	TGTGCCAGCAGCTGGACGGGGGGTCAGCCCCAGCATTTT
NA	TRBV3-1/TRBV3-2	TRBJ1-2	NA	CASSQLTGYGYTF	TGTGCCAGCAGCCAACTTACGGGTTATGGCTACACCTTC
NA	TRBV15	TRBJ1-5	NA	CATLNSRVFSNQPQHF	TGTGCCACCCTAAACAGCAGGGTATTTAGCAATCAGCCCCAGCATTTT
TRBD2	TRBV4-1	TRBJ2-5	NA	CASSLPGGQETQYF	TGCGCCAGCAGCCTTCCGGGGGGGCAAGAGACCCAGTACTTC